The rows below give T cell receptor beta chains drawn from one sample of a study of T-cell reconstitution after alpha-beta-depleted transplantation in children. TCRdb itself ran the PCR reads through MiXCR, one entry per CDR3 protein. The table shows 380,000 or so distinct CDR3 sequences, with 10% to 15% occurring only once. Here the sequenced sample was PBMCs, taken from the stem cell graft. These receptors all come from a human donor who donated a stem cell graft to a child with Fanconi anemia. Each CDR3 is given with its conserved first and last residue. The order of the fields is J gene, D gene, clone size, V gene, CDR3 DNA, CDR3 protein. D genes are given only for firm matches. Where a row states a size, it is once, few, many or the class of an expanded clone; other rows omit it.

TRBJ2-3	NA	NA	TRBV2	TGTGCCAGCAGGGACAGACCAGATACGCAGTATTTT	CASRDRPDTQYF
TRBJ1-5	NA	few	TRBV20-1	TGCAGTGCTAGTGAGGATAGCAATCAGCCCCAACATTTT	CSASEDSNQPQHF
TRBJ1-4	NA	few	TRBV28	TGTGCCAGCAGCCGCCGGAGGGCTGAAAAACTGTTTTTT	CASSRRRAEKLFF
TRBJ2-3	TRBD1	NA	TRBV20-1	TGCAGTGCACCGGGACAGGGGGTCACAGATACGCAGTATTTT	CSAPGQGVTDTQYF
TRBJ1-1	NA	few	TRBV6-5	TGTGCCAGCAGTTACGACAGTGAGAACACTGAAGCTTTCTTT	CASSYDSENTEAFF
TRBJ2-2	NA	many	TRBV18	TGTGCCAGCTCACTCCGGGCCCACAACACCGGGGAGCTGTTTTTT	CASSLRAHNTGELFF
TRBJ2-6	NA	many	TRBV29-1	TGCAGCGTAGCTAGGGCCGGGGCCAACGTCCTGACTTTC	CSVARAGANVLTF
TRBJ1-5	NA	many	TRBV5-5	TGTGCCAGCAGCTTGGGCCAGGGTCAGGGTCAGCCCCAGCATTTT	CASSLGQGQGQPQHF
TRBJ1-1	NA	many	TRBV20-1	TGCAGTGCCCAAATCCAGGGTACCGCCATGAACACTGAAGCTTTCTTT	CSAQIQGTAMNTEAFF
TRBJ2-1	NA	many	TRBV6-2/TRBV6-3	TGTGCCAGCAGTATCGGAGGAAATGAGCAGTTCTTC	CASSIGGNEQFF
TRBJ2-7	NA	NA	TRBV2	TGTGCCAGCAATCGACAGGCCTACGAGCAGTACTTC	CASNRQAYEQYF
TRBJ2-1	NA	few	TRBV5-1	TGCGCCAGCAGCTTGTTGTGGAGAGCCAATGAGCAGTTCTTC	CASSLLWRANEQFF
TRBJ1-6	NA	few	TRBV10-3	TGTGCCATCAGTGATAGGGGTCTCGGGAATTCACCCCTCCACTTT	CAISDRGLGNSPLHF
TRBJ2-3	NA	NA	TRBV5-1	TGCGCCAGCAGCGGGGGGACAAAGCTAGATACGCAGTATTTT	CASSGGTKLDTQYF
TRBJ1-5	NA	NA	TRBV4-2	TGTGCCAGCAGCCAAACAGGGTGGGGTCAGCCCCAGCATTTT	CASSQTGWGQPQHF
TRBJ2-4	NA	once	TRBV29-1	TGCAGCGTTCGGGACTTAGCCAAAAACATTCAGTACTTC	CSVRDLAKNIQYF
TRBJ2-5	NA	many	TRBV20-1	TGCAGTGCTTTAAAGCCAGGAGATGGGCGAGAGACCCAGTACTTC	CSALKPGDGRETQYF
TRBJ1-5	TRBD1	NA	TRBV15	TGTGCCACCAGCGACGAGACAGGGAAAGCTCGCAATCAGCCCCAGCATTTT	CATSDETGKARNQPQHF
TRBJ2-7	TRBD2	NA	TRBV29-1	TGCAGCGTTGAATCCCCAGGACGGGAGGGCGAGCAGTACTTC	CSVESPGREGEQYF
TRBJ2-5	TRBD2	NA	TRBV18	TGTGCCAGCTCACCCGCGGGGGAAGAGACCCAGTACTTC	CASSPAGEETQYF
TRBJ1-1	NA	many	TRBV7-6	TGTGCCAGCAGCTCCTATCTGAACACTGAAGCTTTCTTT	CASSSYLNTEAFF
TRBJ2-5	NA	few	TRBV4-2	TGTGCCAGCAGCCAAGTAGGTAGGGGAGAGACCCAGTACTTC	CASSQVGRGETQYF
TRBJ2-5	NA	few	TRBV5-6	TGTGCCAGCAGCTTGTTCTGGGAGGCGGAGACCCAGTACTTC	CASSLFWEAETQYF
TRBJ2-5	NA	few	TRBV7-7	TGTGCTAGCAGCTTACTCGGGTTAGGGGTCCAGTACTTC	CASSLLGLGVQYF
TRBJ1-6	TRBD1	NA	TRBV5-4	TGTGCCAGCAGCCGCCTGGGACAGGGGTTTTCACCCCTCCACTTT	CASSRLGQGFSPLHF
TRBJ1-1	NA	NA	TRBV4-3	TGCGCCAGCAGCGACCTGGGACGGGGGAACACTGAAGCTTTCTTT	CASSDLGRGNTEAFF
TRBJ1-2	NA	NA	TRBV12-3/TRBV12-4	TGTGCCAGCAGCCTGACCCCGTCTGTCAACTATGGCTACACCTTC	CASSLTPSVNYGYTF
TRBJ2-7	NA	NA	TRBV20-1	TGCAGTGCTAGAGAAGCAAGAACCTACGAGCAGTACTTC	CSAREARTYEQYF
TRBJ1-1	NA	few	TRBV3-1	TGTGCCAGCAGCCAAGCCGGGTACGGTGAAGCTTTCTTT	CASSQAGYGEAFF